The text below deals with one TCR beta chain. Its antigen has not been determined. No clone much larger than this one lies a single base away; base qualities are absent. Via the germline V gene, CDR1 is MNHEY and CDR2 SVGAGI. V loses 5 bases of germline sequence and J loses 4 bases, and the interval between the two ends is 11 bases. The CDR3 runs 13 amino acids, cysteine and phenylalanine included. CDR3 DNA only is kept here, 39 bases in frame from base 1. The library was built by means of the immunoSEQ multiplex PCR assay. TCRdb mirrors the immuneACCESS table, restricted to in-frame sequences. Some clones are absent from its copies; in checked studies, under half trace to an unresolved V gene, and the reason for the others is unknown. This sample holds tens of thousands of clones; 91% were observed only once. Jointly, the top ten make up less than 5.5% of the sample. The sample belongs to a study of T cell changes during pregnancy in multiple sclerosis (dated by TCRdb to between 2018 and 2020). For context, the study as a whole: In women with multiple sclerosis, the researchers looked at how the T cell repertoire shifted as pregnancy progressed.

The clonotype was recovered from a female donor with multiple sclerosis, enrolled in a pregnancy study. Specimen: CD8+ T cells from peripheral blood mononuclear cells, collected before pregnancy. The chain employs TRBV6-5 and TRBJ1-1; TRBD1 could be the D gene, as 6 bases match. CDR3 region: CASSPQGTTEAFF. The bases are TGTGCCAGCAGTCCCCAGGGGACCACTGAAGCTTTCTTT.